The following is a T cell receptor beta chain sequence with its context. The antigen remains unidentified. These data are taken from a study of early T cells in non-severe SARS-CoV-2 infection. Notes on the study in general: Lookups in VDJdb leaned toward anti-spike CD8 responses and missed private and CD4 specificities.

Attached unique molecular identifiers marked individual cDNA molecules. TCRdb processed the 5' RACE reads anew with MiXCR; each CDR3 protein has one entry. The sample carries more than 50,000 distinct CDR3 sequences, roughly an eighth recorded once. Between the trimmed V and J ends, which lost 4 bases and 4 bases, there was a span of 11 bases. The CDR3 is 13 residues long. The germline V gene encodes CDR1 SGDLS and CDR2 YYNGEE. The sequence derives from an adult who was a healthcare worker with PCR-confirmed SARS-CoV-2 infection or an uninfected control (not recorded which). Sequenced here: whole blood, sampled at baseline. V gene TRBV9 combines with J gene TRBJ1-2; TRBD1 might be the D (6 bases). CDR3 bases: TGTGCCAGCAGCAAGGGGGAACTCTATGGCTACACCTTC. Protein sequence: CASSKGELYGYTF.